This T cell receptor beta chain emerged from a study of regulatory T cells in long-lasting Graves disease. Sample time point: newly diagnosed GD, antithyroid drugs for less than 3 months. Following extraction of RNA from PBMCs, that RNA was used to make the TCR library. There are many counts of this clonotype. iRepertoire HTBI primers and Arm-PCR of CDR3 regions built TCR beta libraries. Via MiXCR, TCRdb re-called the multiplex PCR reads, giving one row per CDR3 protein. This sample carries roughly 560,000 distinct CDR3 sequences, 15% to 20% of them seen once, and the ten largest clones take roughly 25%. These same data were also listed under a study on T cells in Graves' hyperthyroidism and ophthalmopathy. That work states: During a first-round RT-PCR of the TCR CDR3, the HTBI primer set was used.

The clonotype originates from a woman aged 35-60 years with Graves disease. Sequencing used peripheral blood mononuclear cells (PBMCs), obtained at new diagnosis, from a patient treated with antithyroid drugs.

The CDR3 loop is CASSEHPAGSGANVLTF. The CDR3 DNA is TGTGCCAGCAGTGAACACCCCGCCGGATCTGGGGCCAACGTCCTGACTTTC. This sequence joins TRBV6-1 and TRBJ2-6, with no clear D. This CDR3 is 17 amino acids long. CDR1 and CDR2 (germline): MNHNS, SASEGT. V was trimmed by 2 bases and J by 1 base, leaving 12 bases between them.